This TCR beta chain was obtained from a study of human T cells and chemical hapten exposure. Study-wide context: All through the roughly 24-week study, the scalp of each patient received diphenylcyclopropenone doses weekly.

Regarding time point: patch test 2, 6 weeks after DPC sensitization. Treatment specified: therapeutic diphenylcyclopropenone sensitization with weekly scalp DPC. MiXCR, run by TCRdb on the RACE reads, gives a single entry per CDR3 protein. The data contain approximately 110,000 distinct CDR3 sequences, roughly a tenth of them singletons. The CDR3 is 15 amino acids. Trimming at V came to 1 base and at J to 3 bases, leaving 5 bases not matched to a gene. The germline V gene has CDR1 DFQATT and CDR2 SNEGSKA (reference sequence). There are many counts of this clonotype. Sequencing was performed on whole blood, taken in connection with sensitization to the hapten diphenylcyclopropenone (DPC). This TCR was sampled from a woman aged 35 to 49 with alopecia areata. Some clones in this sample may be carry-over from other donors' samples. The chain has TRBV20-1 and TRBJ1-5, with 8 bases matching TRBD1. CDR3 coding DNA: TGCAGTGCTAGAGCGCAGGGGGCCGACAATCAGCCCCAGCATTTT. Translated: CSARAQGADNQPQHF.